This passage covers 2 T cell receptor beta chains from one sample sequenced in a study of CD8+CD57+ T cells in acquired aplastic anemia (dated by TCRdb to about 2018). The sample was run on an Illumina HiSeq 2000. Genomic DNA served as template for TCR beta VDJ combination and CDR3 sequence profiling. TCRdb took the public reads, trimmed them with fastp at Q25, ran MiXCR for clone calling and kept in-frame beta chains. Under each unique CDR3 protein, matching rows form one entry showing the most common genes and DNA. The sample contains approximately 300,000 distinct CDR3 sequences, about 50% of them found a single time. The ten top clones hold 1.3% of the sample. Expansion of CD8+CD57+ cells had been shown by flow cytometry in the patients chosen for sequencing. Sequencing was performed on sorted CD4+, CD8+, or CD8+CD57+ T cells (not recorded which) from PBMCs. The receptors derive from a human donor with aplastic anemia.

The rearrangement joins TRBV20-1 to TRBJ1-6, with a weak D call TRBD1 (5 bases). The germline V and J ends were trimmed by 5 bases and 10 bases, with 21 bases remaining between them. The CDR3 runs to 15 residues. Germline V gives CDR1 DFQATT, CDR2 SNEGSKA (reference sequence). CDR3 amino acids: CSASDGGVPNSPLHF. CDR3 bases: TGCAGTGCTTCGGACGGGGGAGTTCCGAACTCACCCCTCCACTTT.

In its sample, this clonotype was seen many times. The chain joins TRBV10-3 to TRBJ2-1; perhaps TRBD2 as D (5 bases). In germline, CDR1 is ENHRY, CDR2 SYGVKD. The V end was cut by 4 bases, the J end by 5 bases, with 12 bases between. There are 14 residues in the CDR3. CDR3 DNA: TGTGCCATCAGTGTTGGGCTAGCCGACAATGAGCAGTTCTTC. It specifies CAISVGLADNEQFF.